One T cell receptor beta chain is described in this entry. Its antigen is unknown. The sample comes from a study of vaccination and CD4 T cells after COVID-19. Study information: Two doses of either BNT162b2 or mRNA-1273 vaccine went to participants.

Study-wide results and limits: Convalescent patients displayed spike mono-reactivity in 304 of 307 vaccine-specific clones.

Treatment in this sample: approximately nine-day PBMC culture with coronavirus spike peptide pools or control peptides (ViraFEST assay). CD4+ T cells that came from the unexposed donor were collected before the COVID-19 pandemic (2011-2018). The CDR3 runs to 15 residues. The germline V gene has CDR1 SNHLY and CDR2 FYNNEI. The J segment lost 8 bases and the V segment lost 6 bases, leaving 8 bases of the junction unmatched. Cultured CD4+ T cell DNA was sequenced using the Oncomine TCR Beta short-read assay. The genomic DNA was obtained from cultured CD4+ T cells by extraction with the QIAamp micro DNA kit. TCRdb ran MiXCR on the PCR reads and lists one entry per CDR3 protein. The repertoire has more than 6,500 distinct CDR3 sequences, approximately 40% of them found once; the top ten carry 20% to 30%.

The receptor was isolated from a human donor in good health. This chain links TRBV2 with TRBJ2-1, with 12 bases that match TRBD2. The source material was CD4+ T cells from blood, cultured in vitro. The chain's CDR3 is CASSETSGSGYEQFF. The CDR3 coding sequence is TGTGCCAGCAGCGAGACTAGCGGGAGCGGGTATGAGCAGTTCTTC.